The 18 T cell receptor beta chains below all came from one sample that was sequenced in a study of blood T cell repertoires in COVID-19. Repertoires were generated with immunoSEQ multiplex PCR, while TCRdb's copy carries only in-frame clones and drops some. The repertoire holds roughly 160,000 clones, with over 65% as singletons. Sequenced input: peripheral blood. The receptors here all came from a woman older than 75 with acute or convalescent COVID-19.

This clone was seen a single time. The V and J genes are TRBV5-1 and TRBJ2-7; 14 bases agree with TRBD2. This CDR3 is 15 amino acids long. Trimming cost V 5 bases and J 6 bases; bases outside gene matches: 7. Germline CDR1 and CDR2: SGHRS and YFSETQ. The DNA for the CDR3 is TGCGCCAGCAGTAACGGACTAGCGGGAGGATTCGAGCAGTACTTC. It encodes CASSNGLAGGFEQYF.

V gene TRBV7-9 combines with J gene TRBJ2-1, with TRBD1 matching over 9 bases. Per the germline V gene, CDR1 is SEHNR and CDR2 is FQNEAQ (reference sequence). The CDR3 runs 16 residues. J was trimmed by 5 bases and V by 7 bases; bases with no gene match: 12. The CDR3 region is CASNMRQGERHNEQFF. In DNA, the CDR3 is TGTGCCAGCAACATGAGACAGGGGGAGCGCCACAATGAGCAGTTCTTC. The full variable domain, completed using reference TRBV7-9 and TRBJ2-1, is DTGVSQNPRHKITKRGQNVTFRCDPISEHNRLYWYRQTLGQGPEFLTYFQNEAQLEKSRLLSDRFSAERPKGSFSTLEIQRTEQGDSAMYLCASNMRQGERHNEQFFGPGTRLTVL.

The chain recombines TRBV13 with TRBJ1-4, with 10 bases that match TRBD1. Germline assignment: CDR1 PRHDT and CDR2 FYEKMQ (reference sequence). V was clipped by 0 bases and J by 3 bases; unmatched bases: 4. The CDR3 runs 17 residues. CDR3 DNA: TGTGCCAGCAGCTTAGGGACAGGGGGCTTGTCTAATGAAAAACTGTTTTTT. Protein sequence: CASSLGTGGLSNEKLFF.

This chain joins TRBV5-8 and TRBJ1-2, with D hard to call. CDR1 and CDR2 (germline): SGHTS, YDEGEE. V was pared by 4 bases and J by 8 bases, with 12 bases between. This CDR3 spans 12 amino acids. The CDR3 DNA is TGTGCCAGCAGCCTAGGGCAGCGGGGCTACACCTTC. The encoded protein is CASSLGQRGYTF.

The chain is built from TRBV7-9 and TRBJ2-1; 11 positions agree with TRBD2. The CDR3 runs 15 residues. CDR1 SEHNR and CDR2 FQNEAQ come from the germline V gene (reference sequence). The J segment lost 5 bases and the V segment lost 7 bases, leaving 7 bases of the junction unmatched. The CDR3 spells CASTDRLAGNNEQFF. Written as DNA, the CDR3 is TGTGCCAGCACCGACCGACTAGCGGGGAACAATGAGCAGTTCTTC. The complete variable domain, with remaining parts taken from reference TRBV7-9 and TRBJ2-1, reads DTGVSQNPRHKITKRGQNVTFRCDPISEHNRLYWYRQTLGQGPEFLTYFQNEAQLEKSRLLSDRFSAERPKGSFSTLEIQRTEQGDSAMYLCASTDRLAGNNEQFFGPGTRLTVL.

This clone was seen only a few times. This sequence joins TRBV28 and TRBJ1-2, with 8 bases identical to TRBD1. This CDR3 region has 14 residues. The germline CDR1 and CDR2 sequences are MDHEN and SYDVKM. V dropped 8 bases and J dropped 1; count of bases not matched to a gene: 6. Here the CDR3 DNA reads TGTGCCAGCGGGAGGGACAGGTTTAACTATGGCTACACCTTC. Its protein product is CASGRDRFNYGYTF.

This clone was recorded only once. The gene calls are TRBV12-3 or TRBV12-4 and TRBJ1-2; possibly TRBD1 for D (6 bases). This CDR3 contains 12 residues. V lost 6 bases to trimming and J lost 7 bases, with 12 bases between them. CDR3 protein: CASRAQGSGYTF. The CDR3 nucleotides are TGTGCCAGCAGGGCACAGGGTTCTGGCTACACCTTC.

The rearrangement links TRBV5-4 to TRBJ1-1; no clear D gene. This CDR3 region has 15 residues. Germline V gene lookup returns CDR1 SGHNT and CDR2 YYREEE (reference sequence). Trimming stripped 1 base from V and 0 bases from J, with 10 bases between. CDR3 residues: CASSLSQAMNTEAFF. For the CDR3, the DNA is TGTGCCAGCAGCTTGTCCCAGGCCATGAACACTGAAGCTTTCTTT.

The chain joins TRBV9 to TRBJ2-3, with TRBD1 identical over 9 bases. This CDR3 has 16 residues. After removal of 4 bases from V and 2 bases from J, the junction contained 8 bases not matched to a gene. The germline CDR1 and CDR2 sequences are SGDLS and YYNGEE. The CDR3 loop is CASSPKDRGNTDTQYF. For the CDR3, the DNA is TGTGCCAGCAGCCCAAAAGACAGGGGGAACACAGATACGCAGTATTTT.

The chain employs TRBV7-7 and TRBJ2-5; maybe TRBD2 (5 bases). V shed 1 base and J shed 5 bases, with 8 bases lying between them. The CDR3 covers 13 residues. Germline V lookup: CDR1 SSHAT, CDR2 FNYEAQ (reference sequence). The CDR3 DNA is TGTGCCAGCAGCTTAGGCGGGCGCGAGACCCAGTACTTC. Translating gives CASSLGGRETQYF.

The chain links TRBV6-1 to TRBJ2-7; D might be TRBD2 (5 bases). Germline loops: CDR1 MNHNS, CDR2 SASEGT. Trimming left V 2 bases short and J 3 bases short, with 11 bases between. This CDR3 region has 14 residues. The DNA for the CDR3 is TGTGCCAGCAGTGAAAGGCGGGTGGACTACGAGCAGTACTTC. It codes for CASSERRVDYEQYF.

The chain joins TRBV7-9 to TRBJ2-1; D is undetermined. There are 14 residues in the CDR3. The V gene lost 0 bases and the J gene lost 8 bases, with 11 bases spanning the gap. CDR1 is SEHNR and CDR2 is FQNEAQ in the germline V gene (reference sequence). The CDR3 DNA reads TGTGCCAGCAGCTTAGCGCTCTTAGCCGATGAGCAGTTCTTC. Translation: CASSLALLADEQFF.

The chain recombines TRBV2 with TRBJ2-5, with TRBD1 matching 7 bases. The CDR3 loop spans 15 amino acids. Germline CDR1 reads SNHLY; CDR2 reads FYNNEI. V dropped 7 bases and J dropped 0; count of bases not matched to a gene: 8. The chain's CDR3 is CASTRDRMYQETQYF. In DNA form, the CDR3 reads TGTGCCAGCACTCGGGACAGAATGTACCAAGAGACCCAGTACTTC. Filled out from reference TRBV2 and TRBJ2-5, the complete variable domain reads EPEVTQTPSHQVTQMGQEVILRCVPISNHLYFYWYRQILGQKVEFLVSFYNNEISEKSEIFDDQFSVERPDGSNFTLKIRSTKLEDSAMYFCASTRDRMYQETQYFGPGTRLLVL.

This sequence joins TRBV30 and TRBJ1-2; weak D call: TRBD1 (5 bases). The CDR3 contains 16 residues. V was trimmed by 2 bases and J by 4 bases, leaving 20 bases between them. Germline V gene lookup returns CDR1 GTSNPN and CDR2 SVGIG (reference sequence). Here the CDR3 reads CAWSPAGTSPVYGYTF. CDR3 sequence (DNA): TGTGCCTGGAGTCCCGCCGGGACTTCCCCCGTCTATGGCTACACCTTC.

The chain recombines TRBV4-3 with TRBJ1-1; D uncertain. Germline loops: CDR1 LGHNA, CDR2 YSLEER. V was shortened by 1 base and J by 0 bases, with 15 bases between the two germline ends. This CDR3 contains 17 residues. The CDR3 DNA is TGCGCCAGCAGCCAAGGTTCGAGGGCGTCCATGAACACTGAAGCTTTCTTT. Protein sequence: CASSQGSRASMNTEAFF.

The chain combines TRBV19 with TRBJ2-5; 9 bases align to TRBD1. J gave up 2 bases and V 7 bases, and 11 bases lay outside the gene matches. CDR1 is LNHDA and CDR2 is SQIVND in the germline V gene (reference sequence). This CDR3 has 16 amino acids. CDR3 loop: CASNRGQGHIQETQYF. The CDR3 DNA is TGTGCCAGTAATAGAGGACAGGGGCACATTCAAGAGACCCAGTACTTC. The complete variable domain, with remaining parts taken from reference TRBV19 and TRBJ2-5, reads DGGITQSPKYLFRKEGQNVTLSCEQNLNHDAMYWYRQDPGQGLRLIYYSQIVNDFQKGDIAEGYSVSREKKESFPLTVTSAQKNPTAFYLCASNRGQGHIQETQYFGPGTRLLVL.

The chain uses TRBV18 and TRBJ2-1, with D possibly TRBD1 on 6 matching bases. CDR1 is KGHSH and CDR2 is LQKENI in the germline V gene. The V gene lost 2 bases and the J gene lost 8 bases, with 13 bases spanning the gap. This CDR3 has 14 amino acids. The CDR3 DNA sequence: TGTGCCAGCTCACCAGGGGGCGGTTGGGATGAGCAGTTCTTC. This translates into CASSPGGGWDEQFF.

The chain carries TRBV7-9 and TRBJ2-1; D gene unclear. The germline V gene has CDR1 SEHNR and CDR2 FQNEAQ (reference sequence). CDR3 length equals 10 residues. The V gene lost 8 bases and the J gene lost 9 bases, with 8 bases spanning the gap. As DNA, the CDR3 is TGTGCCAGCGGGCGTGCTGAGCAGTTCTTC. Its translation is CASGRAEQFF.